This entry is about one TCR beta chain. Per the study methods: It was from reference gene primer amplification that nucleated cell counts were estimated. Only in-frame clones appear in the TCRdb table, and some are missing; sequencing was by immunoSEQ multiplex PCR. D and trimming come from the DNA, and the V and J calls and clone size come from that table. The sample yields tens of thousands of clones, approximately 71% seen once. This sample stems from a study of blood T cell repertoires in COVID-19. Study at large: There were acute and convalescent COVID-19 samples, and they came from the United States, Italy and Spain.

This CDR3 comprises 13 residues. The V end was cut by 3 bases, the J end by 4 bases, with 9 bases between. Germline CDR1 reads SGHTA; CDR2 reads FQGTGA. Sequences were obtained from peripheral blood. The rearrangement links TRBV7-3 to TRBJ1-1; D uncertain. The sequence derives from a woman between 50 and 59 years old with acute or convalescent COVID-19. The CDR3 is CASSFERGTEAFF. The CDR3 DNA sequence: TGTGCCAGCAGCTTCGAGCGAGGCACTGAAGCTTTCTTT.